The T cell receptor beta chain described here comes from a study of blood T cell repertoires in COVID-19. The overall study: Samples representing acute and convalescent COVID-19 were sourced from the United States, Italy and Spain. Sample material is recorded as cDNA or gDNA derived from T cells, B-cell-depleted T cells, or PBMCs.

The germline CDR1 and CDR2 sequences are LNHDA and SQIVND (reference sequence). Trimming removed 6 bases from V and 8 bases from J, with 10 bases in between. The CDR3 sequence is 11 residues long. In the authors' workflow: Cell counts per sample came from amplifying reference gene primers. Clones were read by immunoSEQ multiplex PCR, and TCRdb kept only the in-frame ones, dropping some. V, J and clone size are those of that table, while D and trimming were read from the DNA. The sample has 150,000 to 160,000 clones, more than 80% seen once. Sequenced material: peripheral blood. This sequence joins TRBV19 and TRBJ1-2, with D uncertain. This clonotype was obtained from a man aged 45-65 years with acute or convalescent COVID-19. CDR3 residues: CASSPGWGYTF. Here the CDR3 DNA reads TGTGCCAGTAGCCCCGGGTGGGGCTACACCTTC.